These 17 T cell receptor beta chains originate from one sample sequenced in a study of shared clonotypes between healthy human individuals. Sequenced by immunoSEQ multiplex PCR; TCRdb stores in-frame clones only, minus some. In the table there are roughly 1,100,000 clones, about 76% of which are singletons. The sequencing sample was made of memory CD4+ T cells sorted from blood. Specified subset: CD45RA-negative fraction. These receptors were taken from a man aged 18-30 years in good health.

V and J are TRBV4-1 and TRBJ1-4; 8 nucleotides match TRBD1. Germline loops: CDR1 MGHRA, CDR2 YSYEKL. V gave up 4 bases and J gave up 8 bases; unmatched junction bases: 9. This CDR3 contains 15 residues. CDR3 loop: CASSRQTGAREKLFF. The CDR3 nucleotides are TGCGCCAGCAGCCGGCAGACAGGGGCACGGGAAAAACTGTTTTTT.

This clone was recorded many times. This chain joins TRBV28 and TRBJ1-2, with 7 positions matching TRBD1. The CDR3 contains 16 residues. After removal of 1 base from V and 7 bases from J, the junction contained 12 bases not matched to a gene. Germline CDR1 and CDR2: MDHEN and SYDVKM. The CDR3 here is CASSLSVRVGGFGYTF. For the CDR3, the DNA is TGTGCCAGCAGTTTATCAGTTAGGGTAGGGGGCTTTGGCTACACCTTC.

This chain links TRBV4-1 with TRBJ1-1, with a weak D call TRBD1 (5 bases). The V gene's germline CDR1 is MGHRA and CDR2 YSYEKL. Between the trimmed V and J ends, which lost 9 bases and 1 base, there was a span of 24 bases. The CDR3 is 17 residues long. This CDR3 reads CASTKRFFRDPNTEAFF. The DNA of the CDR3 is TGCGCCAGTACAAAGAGATTTTTCCGGGACCCGAACACTGAAGCTTTCTTT.

The gene calls are TRBV30 and TRBJ2-7; TRBD1 matches at 10 bases. Unmatched junction bases numbered 7, after V lost 2 bases and J lost 6 bases. There are 14 residues in the CDR3. Per germline, CDR1 GTSNPN and CDR2 SVGIG (reference sequence). The CDR3 DNA sequence: TGTGCCTGGAGTCCCGGGACAGGGGTGTCCGAGCAGTACTTC. Translating it yields CAWSPGTGVSEQYF.

This chain uses TRBV7-4 with TRBJ1-3, with 8 bases matching TRBD1. CDR1 SGHVT and CDR2 SQSDAQ come from the germline V gene. V was pared by 2 bases and J by 0 bases, with 9 bases of the junction left unmatched. The CDR3 is 18 amino acids. The CDR3 spells CASSLRAGGIISGNTIYF. CDR3 in DNA: TGTGCCAGCAGCTTAAGGGCAGGGGGCATCATCTCTGGAAACACCATATATTTT. Based on the CDR3 plus reference TRBV7-4 and TRBJ1-3, the full variable domain is GAGVSQSPRYKVAKRGRDVALRCDSISGHVTLYWYRQTLGQGSEVLTYSQSDAQRDKSGRPSGRFSAERPERSVSTLKIQRTEQGDSAVYLCASSLRAGGIISGNTIYFGEGSWLTVV.

This chain connects TRBV5-5 to TRBJ2-7; D unresolved. This CDR3 region has 17 residues. Trimming removed 1 base at V and 2 bases at J, with 19 bases between. Germline V gene lookup returns CDR1 SGHKS and CDR2 YYEKEE (reference sequence). This chain's CDR3 is CASSLLASGALAYEQYF. The DNA of the CDR3 is TGTGCCAGCAGCTTGCTCGCTTCAGGTGCCCTAGCCTACGAGCAGTACTTC.

This clone was seen only a few times. V gene TRBV7-2 combines with J gene TRBJ2-2, with D maybe TRBD2 (6 bases). Trimming pared 2 bases from V and 5 bases from J, leaving 15 bases between. Germline values: CDR1 SGHTA, CDR2 FQGNSA. This CDR3 spans 16 amino acids. The CDR3 DNA follows: TGTGCCAGCAGCTTATACTCTAGCGCAAAAACCGGGGAGCTGTTTTTT. Translation: CASSLYSSAKTGELFF.

The chain uses TRBV23-1 and TRBJ2-7; D is ambiguous. TRBV23-1 is marked as an open reading frame, function uncertain. CDR3 length: 14 residues. With 0 bases removed from V and 2 bases from J, the gap between germline ends came to 8 bases. CDR3 in amino acids: CASSQSWRPYEQYF. DNA for the CDR3: TGCGCCAGCAGTCAATCATGGAGACCCTACGAGCAGTACTTC.

To note about this clone: The same CDR3 can be traced to other DNA sequences in this sample. J is TRBJ1-2 and V is TRBV6-1; the D is unclear. The CDR3 totals 13 residues. Looked up from germline, CDR1 is MNHNS and CDR2 is SASEGT. Trimming left V 3 bases short and J 2 bases short, with 7 bases between. Written as DNA, the CDR3 is TGTGCCAGCAGTGATGTCAGAAACTATGGCTACACCTTC. Translation: CASSDVRNYGYTF.

This sequence joins TRBV7-2 and TRBJ1-4; D uncertain. The length of the CDR3 is 14 residues. The germline V gene has CDR1 SGHTA and CDR2 FQGNSA. Trimming pared 4 bases from V and 7 bases from J, leaving 13 bases between. The CDR3: CASSSWRSGEKLFF. The CDR3 coding sequence is TGTGCCAGCAGCTCCTGGAGGTCTGGTGAAAAACTGTTTTTT. Variable domain in full (rest from reference TRBV7-2 and TRBJ1-4): GAGVSQSPSNKVTEKGKDVELRCDPISGHTALYWYRQSLGQGLEFLIYFQGNSAPDKSGLPSDRFSAERTGGSVSTLTIQRTQQEDSAVYLCASSSWRSGEKLFFGSGTQLSVL.

The rearrangement joins TRBV18 to TRBJ2-5, with no clear D. The germline gives CDR1 KGHSH, CDR2 LQKENI. V was cut by 3 bases and J by 1 base, with 15 bases left in between. The CDR3 loop spans 16 amino acids. The CDR3 sequence is CASSPNRALSQETQYF. The CDR3 DNA sequence: TGTGCCAGCTCACCCAACCGGGCTTTGAGCCAAGAGACCCAGTACTTC.

The CDR3 region has the DNA TGTGCCAGCAGCGCCCCCCTAGCGGGTATCTCAGATACGCAGTATTTT. Translated, it gives CASSAPLAGISDTQYF. The chain has TRBV28 and TRBJ2-3; 8 bases are a match to TRBD2. V was clipped by 6 bases and J by 4 bases; unmatched bases: 12. Germline V lookup: CDR1 MDHEN, CDR2 SYDVKM. The CDR3 contains 16 residues.

This clone was observed a few times. V and J are TRBV13 and TRBJ1-6, with 7 bases that match TRBD1. V shed 4 bases and J 7 bases; nucleotides not matched to a gene: 16. The CDR3 has 18 residues. The germline CDR1 and CDR2 sequences are PRHDT and FYEKMQ (reference sequence). In DNA, the CDR3 is TGTGCCAGCAGCTCTTCCTCACAGGGGCCGGGGGGAAATTCACCCCTCCACTTT. This encodes CASSSSSQGPGGNSPLHF.

This clone was counted between two and nine times. Distinct nucleotide sequences in the sample also encode this CDR3. The chain has TRBV18 and TRBJ1-5; D might be TRBD1 (6 bases). V dropped 3 bases and J dropped 3 bases, with 9 bases sitting between them. In germline, CDR1 is KGHSH, CDR2 LQKENI. The CDR3 totals 14 residues. CDR3 in DNA: TGTGCCAGCTCACCCGGACAGCCCAATCAGCCCCAGCATTTT. As protein: CASSPGQPNQPQHF.

V and J are TRBV7-8 and TRBJ1-2; possibly TRBD1 for D (5 bases). CDR3 size: 12 residues. V lost 0 bases and J lost 6, with 5 bases in between. Germline lookup yields CDR1 SGHVS and CDR2 FQNEAQ. CDR3 sequence reads: CASSLAGDGYTF. In DNA form, the CDR3 reads TGTGCCAGCAGCTTAGCGGGGGATGGCTACACCTTC.

This chain joins TRBV25-1 and TRBJ2-7, with TRBD1 matching over 11 bases. V lost 6 bases to trimming and J lost 6 bases; unmatched junction nucleotides: 4. The CDR3 has 13 amino acids. Germline assignment: CDR1 MGHDK and CDR2 SYGVNS. DNA for the CDR3: TGTGCCAGCAGAGGGACAGGGGGTGGCGAGCAGTACTTC. Translating it yields CASRGTGGGEQYF.

This rearrangement joins TRBV2 to TRBJ1-2; 10 bases are a match to TRBD1. CDR1 and CDR2 from the germline V gene are SNHLY and FYNNEI. The CDR3 covers 17 residues. The V and J ends lost 5 bases and 2 bases, in that order; junction bases with no gene match: 11. As DNA, the CDR3 is TGTGCCAGCAGTCGTAGAGTCGAGACAGGGGGCAACTATGGCTACACCTTC. This sequence encodes CASSRRVETGGNYGYTF.